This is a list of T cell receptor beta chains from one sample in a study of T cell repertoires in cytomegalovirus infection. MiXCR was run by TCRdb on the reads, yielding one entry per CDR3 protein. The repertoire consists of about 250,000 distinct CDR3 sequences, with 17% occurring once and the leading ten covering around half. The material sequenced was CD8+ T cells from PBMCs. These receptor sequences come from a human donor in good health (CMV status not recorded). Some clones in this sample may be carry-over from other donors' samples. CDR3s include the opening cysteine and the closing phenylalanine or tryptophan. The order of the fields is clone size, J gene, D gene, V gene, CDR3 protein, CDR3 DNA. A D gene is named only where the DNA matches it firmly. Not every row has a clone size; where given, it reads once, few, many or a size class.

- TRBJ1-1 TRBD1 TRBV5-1 CASSWTGTGLTEAFF TGCGCCAGCAGCTGGACCGGGACAGGGCTCACTGAAGCTTTCTTT
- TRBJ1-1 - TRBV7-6 CASSRALNTEAFF TGTGCCAGCAGCCGAGCGTTGAACACTGAAGCTTTCTTT
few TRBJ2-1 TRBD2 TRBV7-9 CASSPPPGGPSYNEQFF TGTGCCAGCAGCCCCCCGCCGGGGGGGCCTTCCTACAATGAGCAGTTCTTC
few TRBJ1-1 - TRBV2 CASKGIGTEAFF TGTGCCAGCAAGGGGATTGGCACTGAAGCTTTCTTT
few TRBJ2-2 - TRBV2 CASKRQEDTGELFF TGTGCCAGCAAACGTCAGGAGGACACCGGGGAGCTGTTTTTT
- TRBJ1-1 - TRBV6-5 CASSYYRSAEAFF TGTGCCAGCAGTTACTACAGATCGGCTGAAGCTTTCTTT
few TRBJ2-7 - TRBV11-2 CASSSSPDGTYEQYF TGTGCCAGCAGCTCTTCACCGGACGGTACCTACGAGCAGTACTTC
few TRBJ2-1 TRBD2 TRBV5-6 CASSPDRGRGLAGGNGNEQFF TGTGCCAGCAGCCCAGACAGGGGCCGAGGACTAGCGGGGGGAAATGGCAATGAGCAGTTCTTC
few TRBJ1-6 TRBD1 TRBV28 CASSSGQVNSPLHF TGTGCCAGCAGTTCGGGACAGGTTAATTCACCCCTCCACTTT
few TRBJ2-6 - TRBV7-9 CASSSEFIPDSGANVLTF TGTGCCAGCAGCTCTGAGTTTATACCCGACTCTGGGGCCAACGTCCTGACTTTC
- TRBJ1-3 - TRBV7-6 CASSPEGPSGNTIYF TGTGCCAGCAGCCCCGAAGGCCCATCTGGAAACACCATATATTTT
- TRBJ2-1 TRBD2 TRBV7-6 CASSLGGGLHNEQFF TGTGCCAGCAGCTTAGGTGGGGGACTACACAATGAGCAGTTCTTC
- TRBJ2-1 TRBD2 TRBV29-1 CSVEGRGGADEQFF TGCAGCGTTGAAGGTCGCGGGGGGGCCGATGAGCAGTTCTTC
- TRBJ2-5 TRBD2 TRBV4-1 CASSIRTSGQETQYF TGCGCCAGCAGCATTCGGACTAGCGGTCAGGAGACCCAGTACTTC
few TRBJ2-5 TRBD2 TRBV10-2 CASSEDLAGAPWETQYF TGCGCCAGCAGTGAGGACCTAGCGGGGGCTCCCTGGGAGACCCAGTACTTC